The entry below gives a single T cell receptor (beta chain) sequence along with its context. The antigen is undetermined. These data originate in a study of T cell responses to AZD1222 COVID-19 vaccine. Findings and caveats of the study: Donors were largely white British and mainly female; clonal diversity was possibly underestimated. Reports indicate that nearly half of spike-specific TCRs are directed at unmutated variant regions.

The repertoire was sequenced with immunoSEQ multiplex PCR; TCRdb's copy has only in-frame clones and lacks some. This sample carries about 100,000 clones, about 87% of them seen once, and the ten largest clones take 15%. CDR3 length: 12 amino acids. Looked up from germline, CDR1 is SGHVS and CDR2 is FQNEAQ. V lost 3 bases to trimming and J lost 5 bases, with 7 bases between them. The sample in question was peripheral blood, obtained on day 0 of AZD1222 vaccination. The V call is TRBV7-8, the J call TRBJ1-1, with D unresolved. The clonotype was recovered from an adult in good health. CDR3 protein: CASSLSGTEAFF. DNA of the CDR3: TGTGCCAGCAGCTTGAGTGGGACTGAAGCTTTCTTT.